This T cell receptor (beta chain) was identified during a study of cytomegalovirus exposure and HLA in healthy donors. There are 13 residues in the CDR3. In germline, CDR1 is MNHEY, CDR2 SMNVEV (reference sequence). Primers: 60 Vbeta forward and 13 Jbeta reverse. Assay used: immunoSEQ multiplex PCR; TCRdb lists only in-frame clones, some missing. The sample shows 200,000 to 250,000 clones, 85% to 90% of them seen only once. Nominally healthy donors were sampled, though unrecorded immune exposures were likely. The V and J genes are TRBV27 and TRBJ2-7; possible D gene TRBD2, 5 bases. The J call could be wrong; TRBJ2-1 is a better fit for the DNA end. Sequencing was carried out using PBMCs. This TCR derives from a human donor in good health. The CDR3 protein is CASSLGGSPQQFF. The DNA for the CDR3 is TGTGCCAGCAGTTTGGGCGGGTCTCCGCAGCAGTTCTTC.